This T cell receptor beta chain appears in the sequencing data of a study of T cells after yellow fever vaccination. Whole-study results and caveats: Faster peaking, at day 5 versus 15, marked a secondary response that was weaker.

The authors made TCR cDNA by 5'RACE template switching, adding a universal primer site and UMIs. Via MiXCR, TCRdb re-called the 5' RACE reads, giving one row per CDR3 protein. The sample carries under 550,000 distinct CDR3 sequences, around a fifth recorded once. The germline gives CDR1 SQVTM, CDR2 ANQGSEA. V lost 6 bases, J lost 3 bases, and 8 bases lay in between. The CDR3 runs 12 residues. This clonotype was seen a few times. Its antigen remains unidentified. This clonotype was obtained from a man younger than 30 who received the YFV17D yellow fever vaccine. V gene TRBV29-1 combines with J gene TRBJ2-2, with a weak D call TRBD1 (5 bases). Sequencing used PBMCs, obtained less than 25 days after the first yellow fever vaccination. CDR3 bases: TGCAGCGTCGACAGTGACACCGGGGAGCTGTTTTTT. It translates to CSVDSDTGELFF.